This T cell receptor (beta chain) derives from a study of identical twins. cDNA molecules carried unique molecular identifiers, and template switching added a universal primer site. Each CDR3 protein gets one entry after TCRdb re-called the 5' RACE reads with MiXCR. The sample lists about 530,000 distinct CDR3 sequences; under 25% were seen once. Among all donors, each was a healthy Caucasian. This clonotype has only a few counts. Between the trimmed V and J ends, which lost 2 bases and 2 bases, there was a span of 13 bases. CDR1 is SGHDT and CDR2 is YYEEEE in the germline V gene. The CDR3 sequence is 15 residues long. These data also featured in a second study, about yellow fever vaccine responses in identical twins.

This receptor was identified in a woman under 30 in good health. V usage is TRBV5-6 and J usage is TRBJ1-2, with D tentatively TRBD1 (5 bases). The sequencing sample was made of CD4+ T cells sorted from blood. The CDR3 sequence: CASSLFETDNYGYTF. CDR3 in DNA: TGTGCCAGCAGCTTATTCGAGACAGACAACTATGGCTACACCTTC.